Included here is one T cell receptor gamma chain sequence, with context. Antigen unknown. The sample originates from a study of Vδ1+ human thymocytes. The study, taken as a whole, reports: Thymic TRG and TRD repertoires appeared highly polyclonal. Unlike peripheral blood Vdelta1+ controls, thymic delta-chain sequences included 15% to 20% Vdelta2 and few Vdelta3.

Germline loops: CDR1 EGSTGY, CDR2 YDSYTSSV. The ends lost 5 bases at V and 0 bases at J; junction bases unmatched: 7. There are 14 residues in the CDR3. The sorted cells were CD3+ Vdelta1+ Vdelta2- thymocytes from alphabeta-depleted thymus. Extracted RNA was reverse transcribed into cDNA. Multiplex PCR used pooled V-gene forward primers and a constant-region reverse primer to amplify CDR3s. TCRdb re-called the multiplex PCR reads via CATT. The sample has over 20,000 gamma-chain clones, approximately 14% seen once. This sequence joins TRGV4 and TRGJ1 or TRGJ2. The TCR comes from a child younger than two who had congenital heart surgery. Sequencing was done on a sample of Vdelta1+ gamma-delta thymocytes from the thymus. Specified subset: FACS-sorted CD3+ TCRalphabeta- TCRVdelta1+ TCRVdelta2- thymocytes. CDR3 coding DNA: TGTGCCACCTGGGCCCCAATGAATTATTATAAGAAACTCTTT. Translated: CATWAPMNYYKKLF.